These T cell receptor beta chains were read from a single sample in a study of blood T cells in healthy people across ages. One entry per CDR3 protein, called by TCRdb with MiXCR from the 5' RACE reads. The sample has roughly 800,000 distinct CDR3 sequences, roughly 60% seen once; the top ten hold approximately 21%. The sample was blood. These receptors all come from a man aged 25 to 40 in good health. The CDR3 runs from the conserved cysteine through the conserved F or W. The order of the fields is clone size, J gene, V gene, D gene, CDR3 DNA, CDR3 protein. The D gene is left open where the match is weak. Clone sizes are given selectively: once, few, many, or a class where the clone is expanded.

clone size: NA; J gene: TRBJ2-5; V gene: TRBV20-1; D gene: TRBD2; CDR3 DNA: TGCAGTCTTCTAGCCGGGACTAGCGAACAAGAAGAGACCCAGTACTTC; CDR3 protein: CSLLAGTSEQEETQYF
clone size: NA; J gene: TRBJ2-3; V gene: TRBV7-7; D gene: NA; CDR3 DNA: TGTGCTAGCAGCTTTACGAGGGAAGATACGCAGTATTTT; CDR3 protein: CASSFTREDTQYF
clone size: few; J gene: TRBJ2-7; V gene: TRBV10-3; D gene: NA; CDR3 DNA: TGTGCCATCAGGGTTAGCGTTCCCAACGCGTCGGCGGCTCACGAGCAGTACTTC; CDR3 protein: CAIRVSVPNASAAHEQYF
clone size: NA; J gene: TRBJ1-5; V gene: TRBV5-5; D gene: NA; CDR3 DNA: TGTGCCAGCAGGCAGGGCCCTGACAATCAGCCCCAGCATTTT; CDR3 protein: CASRQGPDNQPQHF
clone size: NA; J gene: TRBJ2-1; V gene: TRBV15; D gene: TRBD2; CDR3 DNA: TGTGCCACCAGCAGAGGTGGACTAGCCGCCGATGAGCAGTTCTTC; CDR3 protein: CATSRGGLAADEQFF
clone size: NA; J gene: TRBJ2-6; V gene: TRBV7-2; D gene: NA; CDR3 DNA: TGTGCCAGCAGCCCGGGTCCCAGCTCTGGGGCCAACGTCCTGACTTTC; CDR3 protein: CASSPGPSSGANVLTF
clone size: NA; J gene: TRBJ2-3; V gene: TRBV12-3/TRBV12-4; D gene: NA; CDR3 DNA: TGTGCCATCAGTTTCGGAGGGGGAGCAGATACGCAGTATTTT; CDR3 protein: CAISFGGGADTQYF
clone size: few; J gene: TRBJ2-1; V gene: TRBV19; D gene: NA; CDR3 DNA: TGTGCCAGTAGTATTGGGCGGTCGATGGTGGGTGAGCAGTTCTTC; CDR3 protein: CASSIGRSMVGEQFF
clone size: NA; J gene: TRBJ2-1; V gene: TRBV20-1; D gene: TRBD2; CDR3 DNA: TGCAGTGCTCCTCTAGCGGGGGGCCGAGATGAGCAGTTCTTC; CDR3 protein: CSAPLAGGRDEQFF
clone size: few; J gene: TRBJ1-4; V gene: TRBV7-9; D gene: NA; CDR3 DNA: TGTGCCAGCAGCTTAGCGATTACAGCTGAAAAACTGTTTTTT; CDR3 protein: CASSLAITAEKLFF
clone size: NA; J gene: TRBJ2-7; V gene: TRBV4-3; D gene: NA; CDR3 DNA: TGCGCCAGCAGCCAAGTCGCGGACGCAACTTACGAGCAGTACTTC; CDR3 protein: CASSQVADATYEQYF
clone size: few; J gene: TRBJ2-7; V gene: TRBV27; D gene: TRBD2; CDR3 DNA: TGTGCCAGCAGTTTAGCGGGAGGCCTCTCCTACGAGCAGTACTTC; CDR3 protein: CASSLAGGLSYEQYF
clone size: NA; J gene: TRBJ2-4; V gene: TRBV7-6; D gene: NA; CDR3 DNA: TGTGCCAGCAGCTTTCCCCAAACAGGCAAAAACATTCAGTACTTC; CDR3 protein: CASSFPQTGKNIQYF
clone size: once; J gene: TRBJ2-7; V gene: TRBV25-1; D gene: TRBD2; CDR3 DNA: TGTGCCAGCGAGGGGACTAGCGGGAAAGGCTGGGAGCAGTACTTC; CDR3 protein: CASEGTSGKGWEQYF
clone size: once; J gene: TRBJ2-3; V gene: TRBV10-2; D gene: TRBD2; CDR3 DNA: TGCGCCTGCGGACTAGCGGGGGGACTGGGAGATACGCAGTATTTT; CDR3 protein: CACGLAGGLGDTQYF
clone size: NA; J gene: TRBJ2-1; V gene: TRBV7-2; D gene: NA; CDR3 DNA: TGTGCCAGCAGCTTATTCAAGTATGAGCAGTTCTTC; CDR3 protein: CASSLFKYEQFF
clone size: few; J gene: TRBJ2-3; V gene: TRBV20-1; D gene: TRBD2; CDR3 DNA: TGCAGTGCTAGAAGGCGGCGGGGGGGCACAGATACGCAGTATTTT; CDR3 protein: CSARRRRGGTDTQYF
clone size: once; J gene: TRBJ2-7; V gene: TRBV6-5; D gene: NA; CDR3 DNA: TGTGCCAGCAGTTGGAATAGGGAGCAGTACTTC; CDR3 protein: CASSWNREQYF
clone size: NA; J gene: TRBJ1-2; V gene: TRBV20-1; D gene: NA; CDR3 DNA: TGCAGTGCCCCTGCCATAGGAGGCCGACTTAACTATGGCTACACCTTC; CDR3 protein: CSAPAIGGRLNYGYTF
clone size: NA; J gene: TRBJ2-3; V gene: TRBV12-3/TRBV12-4; D gene: NA; CDR3 DNA: TGTGCCAGCAGTTTGAGCGGGCGTACTAGCACAGATACGCAGTATTTT; CDR3 protein: CASSLSGRTSTDTQYF
clone size: few; J gene: TRBJ2-1; V gene: TRBV28; D gene: NA; CDR3 DNA: TGTGCCAGCAGTTTGGCGGGCCTCTTGGAGAATGAGCAGTTCTTC; CDR3 protein: CASSLAGLLENEQFF
clone size: NA; J gene: TRBJ2-7; V gene: TRBV20-1; D gene: TRBD1; CDR3 DNA: TGCAGTGCTAGGATGTTGGGGGGACAGGGTTTCTACGAGCAGTACTTC; CDR3 protein: CSARMLGGQGFYEQYF
clone size: NA; J gene: TRBJ2-1; V gene: TRBV28; D gene: TRBD2; CDR3 DNA: TGTGCCAGCCGGGCGGGGGGCGACAATGAGCAGTTCTTC; CDR3 protein: CASRAGGDNEQFF
clone size: NA; J gene: TRBJ1-1; V gene: TRBV20-1; D gene: NA; CDR3 DNA: TGCAGTGCTAAGTTCGGGAACCAGTTAGGGGCTTTCTTT; CDR3 protein: CSAKFGNQLGAFF
clone size: NA; J gene: TRBJ2-5; V gene: TRBV11-2; D gene: TRBD2; CDR3 DNA: TGTGCCAGCAGCCGCGGGGCGGGGGGTCAGCAAGAGACCCAGTACTTC; CDR3 protein: CASSRGAGGQQETQYF
clone size: NA; J gene: TRBJ2-3; V gene: TRBV29-1; D gene: TRBD2; CDR3 DNA: TGCAGCGTTGTACCTCCCGAGCTAGCGGGAGGGCGCACTAGTCGGTATTTT; CDR3 protein: CSVVPPELAGGRTSRYF
clone size: many; J gene: TRBJ2-1; V gene: TRBV20-1; D gene: TRBD2; CDR3 DNA: TGCAGTGCCCCCGGGACTATCATCTACAATGAGCAGTTCTTC; CDR3 protein: CSAPGTIIYNEQFF
clone size: NA; J gene: TRBJ2-5; V gene: TRBV6-2/TRBV6-3; D gene: NA; CDR3 DNA: TGTGCCAGCCGCTTTGAGGAGACCCAGTACTTC; CDR3 protein: CASRFEETQYF
clone size: NA; J gene: TRBJ1-5; V gene: TRBV28; D gene: NA; CDR3 DNA: TGTGCCAGCACCCCCCCCGGTCAGCCCCAGCATTTT; CDR3 protein: CASTPPGQPQHF
clone size: NA; J gene: TRBJ2-1; V gene: TRBV7-9; D gene: NA; CDR3 DNA: TGTGCCAGCAGCCACCTGGGGGTATCCTACAATGAGCAGTTCTTC; CDR3 protein: CASSHLGVSYNEQFF
clone size: NA; J gene: TRBJ1-1; V gene: TRBV29-1; D gene: TRBD1; CDR3 DNA: TGCAGCGTGTCCACGAAACAGGGGGGCACTGAAGCTTTCTTT; CDR3 protein: CSVSTKQGGTEAFF
clone size: NA; J gene: TRBJ2-7; V gene: TRBV5-1; D gene: NA; CDR3 DNA: TGCGCCAGCAAGGGCCAGGGCTCCTCTCGAGAGCAGTACTTC; CDR3 protein: CASKGQGSSREQYF
clone size: few; J gene: TRBJ2-4; V gene: TRBV6-5; D gene: TRBD2; CDR3 DNA: TGTGCCAGCAGTCAACAGCCGGGACTAGCGGCAAACATTCAGTACTTC; CDR3 protein: CASSQQPGLAANIQYF
clone size: NA; J gene: TRBJ2-1; V gene: TRBV6-2/TRBV6-3; D gene: TRBD2; CDR3 DNA: TGTGCCAGCAGCCGTTTCGGGACTAGCGGGAGAGGCGATGAGCAGTTCTTC; CDR3 protein: CASSRFGTSGRGDEQFF
clone size: few; J gene: TRBJ2-7; V gene: TRBV5-1; D gene: TRBD2; CDR3 DNA: TGCGCCAGCAGCTTGGAAACTAGCGGGGACGAGCAGTACTTC; CDR3 protein: CASSLETSGDEQYF
clone size: few; J gene: TRBJ1-5; V gene: TRBV3-1; D gene: TRBD1; CDR3 DNA: TGTGCCAGCAGCGGGGACAGCACTAATCAGCCCCAGCATTTT; CDR3 protein: CASSGDSTNQPQHF
clone size: few; J gene: TRBJ1-5; V gene: TRBV7-2; D gene: NA; CDR3 DNA: TGTGCCAGCAGCTTCGCCGGGGGCAATCAGCCCCAGCATTTT; CDR3 protein: CASSFAGGNQPQHF
clone size: NA; J gene: TRBJ2-3; V gene: TRBV3-1; D gene: NA; CDR3 DNA: TGTGCCAGCAGCCAAGAAACAGATACGCAGTATTTT; CDR3 protein: CASSQETDTQYF
clone size: NA; J gene: TRBJ1-2; V gene: TRBV12-3/TRBV12-4; D gene: NA; CDR3 DNA: TGTGCCAGCAGCCCACAGAATACCTATGGCTACACCTTC; CDR3 protein: CASSPQNTYGYTF
clone size: once; J gene: TRBJ2-1; V gene: TRBV20-1; D gene: NA; CDR3 DNA: TGCAGTGCCAGTATCGTTCGAAGGGAAAATGAGCAGTTCTTC; CDR3 protein: CSASIVRRENEQFF
clone size: NA; J gene: TRBJ2-5; V gene: TRBV7-2; D gene: NA; CDR3 DNA: TGTGCCAGCAGCATACTGATGGGGGAGACCCAGTACTTC; CDR3 protein: CASSILMGETQYF
clone size: NA; J gene: TRBJ1-2; V gene: TRBV2; D gene: NA; CDR3 DNA: TGTGCCAGCAGTGAGGCGTGGTCCTCGGGCTACACCTTC; CDR3 protein: CASSEAWSSGYTF
clone size: NA; J gene: TRBJ2-5; V gene: TRBV7-2; D gene: NA; CDR3 DNA: TGTGCCAGCAGCCCCACAGGGCCCGCCTGGGAGCAGTACTTC; CDR3 protein: CASSPTGPAWEQYF